This T cell receptor (beta chain) was recovered during a study of neurological immune-mediated disorders. The cDNA was produced through 5'RACE with 10-nucleotide random UMIs. MiXCR, applied by TCRdb to the 5' RACE reads, yields one record per CDR3 protein. The data contain about 43,000 distinct CDR3 sequences, roughly an eighth of them singletons. The sample holds many counts of this clonotype. Its antigen is as yet unknown. This CDR3 has 14 amino acids. Per the germline V gene, CDR1 is LGHNA and CDR2 is YNFKEQ. Trimming removed 0 bases from V and 0 bases from J, with 5 bases in between. Findings of the study overall: HTLV-1-associated myelopathy had the most TCR clonal expansion, and multiple sclerosis had the least, less than healthy controls. The expanded clones of different subjects shared no CDR3 amino acid sequences (suggesting private repertoires in all groups).

Sequencing used PBMCs. This clonotype was sampled from a female donor in good health. This chain uses TRBV4-2 with TRBJ1-1, with D unclear. CDR3 loop: CASSQEILNTEAFF. CDR3 DNA: TGTGCCAGCAGCCAAGAAATCCTGAACACTGAAGCTTTCTTT.